Sequencing of this T cell receptor beta chain was carried out in a study of shared clonotypes between healthy human individuals. Selected positively for CCR7 and CD45RO-negative, naive CD8 cells excluded terminally differentiated effector memory CD45RA+ cells. With 7 bases clipped from V and 1 base from J, the junction kept 6 bases outside the gene matches. The CDR3 loop spans 14 amino acids. The germline gives CDR1 SGHTA, CDR2 FQGNSA. Measured with immunoSEQ multiplex PCR; TCRdb has only the in-frame clones, and not every one. The sample yields approximately 810,000 clones, over 90% seen once. J is TRBJ2-5 and V is TRBV7-2; TRBD1 matches 7 bases. What was sequenced was naive CD8+ T cells sorted from blood. The receptor was isolated from a man in his thirties or forties in good health. CDR3 sequence (DNA): TGTGCCAGCACCCCTGGACAGGCCCAAGAGACCCAGTACTTC. Its translation is CASTPGQAQETQYF.